The sequence of this T cell receptor (beta chain) was determined in a study of cytomegalovirus exposure and HLA in healthy donors. At the level of the study: HLA-typed donors were the source of about 85 million unique TCRs held in an early data release.

CDR1 is SEHNR and CDR2 is FQNEAQ in the germline V gene (reference sequence). V was cut by 2 bases and J by 6 bases, with 11 bases left in between. The CDR3 runs to 14 residues. With 60 Vbeta and 13 Jbeta primers, the PCR was carried out. Only in-frame clones appear in the TCRdb table, and some are missing; sequencing was by immunoSEQ multiplex PCR. Seen here are 250,000 to 350,000 clones, roughly 85% observed once, and the top ten hold approximately 4.3%. About this clone itself: Its antigen remains unknown.

Study-wide results and limits: Presence/absence analyses rested on an assumption that sequencing depth was roughly uniform across donors. When a later analysis was performed, an Asian-associated ancestry cluster reportedly had fewer N-insertions than the roughly 700-donor mean.

Sequenced material: PBMCs. The clonotype was recovered from a man in his forties in good health and CMV-seropositive. This chain connects TRBV7-9 to TRBJ2-1, with D maybe TRBD1 (5 bases). The CDR3 nucleotides are TGTGCCAGCAGCTTACCAGGGAACCCCAATGAGCAGTTCTTC. As protein: CASSLPGNPNEQFF.